A single TCR beta chain is shown here with its context. This sample is part of a study of blood T cell repertoires in COVID-19. Across the study: The cDNA or gDNA used as material had been derived from T cells, B-cell-depleted T cells, or PBMCs.

Here immunoSEQ multiplex PCR was the method, and the copy in TCRdb shows in-frame clones only, minus some. The sample includes 120,000 to 150,000 clones, 70% to 90% of them seen just once. This TCR was sampled from a woman between 55 and 75 years old with COVID-19, enrolled during active disease. Sequencing was performed on peripheral blood.

The CDR3 nucleotides are TGTGCCAGCAGCCTCATGGACAGAGAAGGAGAAAAACTGTTTTTT. Protein product: CASSLMDREGEKLFF. The chain combines TRBV6-5 with TRBJ1-4; D is perhaps TRBD1 (6 bases). There are 15 residues in the CDR3. The germline gives CDR1 MNHEY, CDR2 SVGAGI. V lost 6 bases, J lost 8 bases, and 19 bases lay in between.